This record looks at one T cell receptor (beta chain) sequence and its context. This clone appeared once. The antigen this receptor binds is unknown. The record has no base qualities; no much larger clone is one base away. The data were taken from a study of shared clonotypes between healthy human individuals (dated by TCRdb to the early 2020s). At the level of the whole study: The cohort comprised a couple of women and a few men aged 18 to 49 years. Libraries were prepared and TCR repertoires were sequenced by different laboratories using diverse techniques, in order to increase sequencing depth and limit assay-specific biases. Per donor, three plates each were used for CD4 naive and CD4 memory, two for CD8 naive, and one for CD8 memory. Between about 0.9 and 10 billion PBMCs per donor were obtained by leukapheresis. To estimate repertoire size and how much clonotypes are shared between individuals, the study performed deep sequencing of blood TCR repertoires from roughly five healthy adults. Overall study results and their limits: Across a few donors, around 5% of naive CD4, roughly 3.5% of naive CD8, 2.3% of memory CD4, and approximately 0.4% of memory CD8 clonotypes were shared. Compared with non-shared clonotypes, clonotypes shared by all four sorted-subset donors had higher generation probabilities. Sampling was limited to blood, and TCR repertoires in tissue likely differ from TCR repertoires in blood. Based on pairwise subsampling, the degree of clonotype sharing among donors was expected to be affected by sequencing depth. Rarefaction of sorted-subset datasets indicated incomplete sequencing despite the large sequencing depth. Estimated clonotype richness was generally larger for naive than for memory subsets. Because the study included only a small number of donors, the genetic and exposure-history diversity represented was limited.

Using the deep immunoSEQ assay, multiplex PCR amplified TCR CDR3 regions from genomic DNA. For each cell subset, the extracted genomic DNA was distributed evenly across all wells of several immunoSEQ 96-well plates, and each plate served as one replicate. For sorted subsets, 150 to 250 ng of genomic DNA, equivalent to 30,000 or so T cell genomes, went into each replicate PCR. Purified libraries were quantified with a Qubit 3.0 fluorometer, sized on a Bioanalyzer 2100, and re-quantified with the KAPA Library Quantification kit. Every immunoSEQ 96-well plate was sequenced on a separate single-read 150-cycle Illumina NextSeq 550 flow cell. In the source study's methods: Because the immunoSEQ output held only junctional sequences and lacked quality scores, the filtering could not match the filtering applied to full-length reads. To assign V/J genes and CDR3, sequences were annotated against IMGT germline references using PyIR, a Python wrapper for IgBLAST v1.9. Any read was removed if the V/J assignment was weak (E-value above 1e-6), the CDR3 was missing, or the read contained stop codons, out-of-frame junctions, or ambiguous translated residues. V3J clonotypes were defined as sequences sharing the same inferred V gene, J gene, and CDR3 amino acid sequence. Percentage overlap between repertoires was calculated by dividing the number of shared unique clonotypes by the size of the smaller repertoire. Richness of each repertoire was evaluated using RTK rarefaction, the Chao1 estimator, and Recon v2.1 estimates of unobserved clonotypes. For all TCRbeta clonotypes obtained by the gDNA method from a handful of donors, generation probabilities were computed with OLGA. TCRdb re-hosts the immuneACCESS table, in-frame sequences only. Its copies lack some clones; in the studies checked, an unresolved V gene accounts for under half of them, and the cause for the rest is not known. The V and J calls and the clone size are those of that table, but D and trimming were determined from the DNA. The sample yields hundreds of thousands of clones; 85% to 95% were counted once. The ten largest clones add up to nearly 25% of the sample.

The junction shows trimming of 5 bases on V and 5 bases on J, plus 7 bases between the germline ends. Per the germline V gene (reference sequence), SEHNR is the CDR1 and FQNEAQ is the CDR2. Measured from the cysteine to the phenylalanine, the CDR3 is 12 residues long. CDR3 DNA only is kept here, 36 bases in frame from base 1. CD8 naive samples were obtained by positive selection for CCR7 among CD45RO-negative cells, yielding a CD45RA+CCR7+ population from which TemRA cells were excluded. Donors were healthy HIV-negative adults with no recently reported acute infections or vaccinations. Every donor was a Caucasian adult residing in Nashville, Tennessee, USA. Blood was obtained by leukapheresis, after which PBMCs were separated by Ficoll-Histopaque density gradient centrifugation and cryopreserved in liquid nitrogen vapor phase. Analytical flow cytometry was used to check the purity and quantity of every magnetically sorted T cell population. From each sorted fraction, genomic DNA was isolated and quantified by UV absorbance on a Nanodrop 2000c.

This clonotype originated in a man aged 30 to 45 in good health. The sample consisted of naive CD8+ T cells sorted from blood. What this sample's cell subset or site label stands for: CD45RA+CCR7+. Recombination connected TRBV7-9 to TRBJ2-1; no confident D gene assignment can be made. The CDR3 reads as follows: CASSPLDNEQFF. The DNA reads TGTGCCAGCAGCCCCCTCGACAATGAGCAGTTCTTC.